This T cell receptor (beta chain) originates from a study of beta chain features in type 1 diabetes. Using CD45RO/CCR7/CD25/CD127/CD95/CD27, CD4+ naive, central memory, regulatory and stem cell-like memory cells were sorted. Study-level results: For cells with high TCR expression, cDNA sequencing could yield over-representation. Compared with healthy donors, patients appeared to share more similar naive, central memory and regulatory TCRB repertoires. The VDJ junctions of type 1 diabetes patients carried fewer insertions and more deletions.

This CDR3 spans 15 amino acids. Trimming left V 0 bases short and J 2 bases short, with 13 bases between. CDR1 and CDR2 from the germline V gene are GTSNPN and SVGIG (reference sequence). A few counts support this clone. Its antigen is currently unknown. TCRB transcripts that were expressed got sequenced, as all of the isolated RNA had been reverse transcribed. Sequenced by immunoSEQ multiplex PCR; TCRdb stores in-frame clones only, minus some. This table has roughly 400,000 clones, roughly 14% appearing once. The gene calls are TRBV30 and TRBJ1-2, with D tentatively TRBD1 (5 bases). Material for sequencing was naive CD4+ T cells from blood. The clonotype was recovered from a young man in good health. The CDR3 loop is CAWSVISRENYGYTF. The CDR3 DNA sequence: TGTGCCTGGAGTGTGATAAGCAGGGAGAACTATGGCTACACCTTC.